Listed below are T cell receptor beta chains from one sample, sequenced in a study of T cells after yellow fever vaccination. TCRdb re-called the 5' RACE reads through MiXCR, storing one row per CDR3 protein. The data show about 240,000 distinct CDR3 sequences, about 3.7% seen once. The sample was PBMCs, taken 15 days after the yellow fever booster vaccination. Source of these receptors: a man aged 18 to 30 who received the YFV17D yellow fever vaccine. The CDR3 runs from the conserved cysteine through the conserved F or W. Fields, in order: J gene, V gene, D gene, clone size, CDR3 DNA, CDR3 protein. A D gene is named only where the DNA matches it firmly. Where a row states a size, it is once, few, many or the class of an expanded clone; other rows omit it.

j_gene: TRBJ2-1; v_gene: TRBV5-1; d_gene: -; abundance: many; CDR3nt: TGCGCCAGCAGCTCGGGCTACTCCTACAATGAGCAGTTCTTC; CDR3aa: CASSSGYSYNEQFF
j_gene: TRBJ2-3; v_gene: TRBV5-5; d_gene: TRBD2; abundance: many; CDR3nt: TGTGCCAGCAGCCCGGGGGGTAGTCCGGCAGATACGCAGTATTTT; CDR3aa: CASSPGGSPADTQYF
j_gene: TRBJ1-1; v_gene: TRBV5-1; d_gene: TRBD1; abundance: many; CDR3nt: TGCGCCAGCAGAACAGGGGTGGTGGGCACTGAAGCTTTCTTT; CDR3aa: CASRTGVVGTEAFF
j_gene: TRBJ1-1; v_gene: TRBV2; d_gene: TRBD1; abundance: many; CDR3nt: TGTGCCAGCAGTTGGGACAGAAACACTGAAGCTTTCTTT; CDR3aa: CASSWDRNTEAFF
j_gene: TRBJ2-3; v_gene: TRBV6-5; d_gene: TRBD2; abundance: many; CDR3nt: TGTGCCAGCAGCGGGGGGGCCGGCACGCAGTATTTT; CDR3aa: CASSGGAGTQYF
j_gene: TRBJ2-5; v_gene: TRBV20-1; d_gene: -; abundance: many; CDR3nt: TGCAGTGCTAGAGCCCCTGTCGGGGGCAGGAATCGAGAGACCCAGTACTTC; CDR3aa: CSARAPVGGRNRETQYF
j_gene: TRBJ1-1; v_gene: TRBV20-1; d_gene: -; abundance: many; CDR3nt: TGCAGTGCTAGAGATCTGATGAGGGCTGAAGCTTTCTTT; CDR3aa: CSARDLMRAEAFF
j_gene: TRBJ1-2; v_gene: TRBV5-4; d_gene: TRBD1; abundance: many; CDR3nt: TGTGCCAGCAGCTTGGGGAGACAGGGAGAGGAAAGAGGCTACACCTTC; CDR3aa: CASSLGRQGEERGYTF
j_gene: TRBJ2-5; v_gene: TRBV2; d_gene: TRBD1; abundance: few; CDR3nt: TGTGCCAGCACGGGACAGGGAGGACAAGAGACCCAGTACTTC; CDR3aa: CASTGQGGQETQYF
j_gene: TRBJ2-1; v_gene: TRBV28; d_gene: -; abundance: many; CDR3nt: TGTGCCAGCAGTTTTCCCGGGGTCCCCTACAATGAGCAGTTCTTC; CDR3aa: CASSFPGVPYNEQFF
j_gene: TRBJ1-2; v_gene: TRBV27; d_gene: -; abundance: -; CDR3nt: TGTGCCAGCAGCCGTTTTGGGGCGCCGGATGGCTACACCTTC; CDR3aa: CASSRFGAPDGYTF
j_gene: TRBJ2-3; v_gene: TRBV5-5; d_gene: TRBD2; abundance: -; CDR3nt: TGTGCCAGCAGCGAGCCTCTAGCGGGTGGAGATACGCAGTATTTT; CDR3aa: CASSEPLAGGDTQYF
j_gene: TRBJ1-3; v_gene: TRBV6-5; d_gene: -; abundance: many; CDR3nt: TGTGCCAGCAGTAAGACAGCCTCTGGAAACACCATATATTTT; CDR3aa: CASSKTASGNTIYF
j_gene: TRBJ2-2; v_gene: TRBV12-3/TRBV12-4; d_gene: -; abundance: many; CDR3nt: TGTGCCAGCAGTTTTGGGCGGGGCGGGGAGCTGTTTTTT; CDR3aa: CASSFGRGGELFF
j_gene: TRBJ2-1; v_gene: TRBV13; d_gene: -; abundance: many; CDR3nt: TGTGCCAGCAGGACCTCCCGGGGCAATGAGCAGTTCTTC; CDR3aa: CASRTSRGNEQFF
j_gene: TRBJ2-5; v_gene: TRBV13; d_gene: TRBD2; abundance: -; CDR3nt: TGTGCCAGCAGTTTCGCAGCGGGACTAGCGGGTCAAGAGACCCAGTACTTC; CDR3aa: CASSFAAGLAGQETQYF
j_gene: TRBJ2-7; v_gene: TRBV7-2; d_gene: TRBD1; abundance: many; CDR3nt: TGTGCCAGCAGCCATCGGAGGCAGGGGGCAAACGAGCAGTACTTC; CDR3aa: CASSHRRQGANEQYF
j_gene: TRBJ1-4; v_gene: TRBV4-1; d_gene: -; abundance: few; CDR3nt: TGCGCCAGCAGCCAAATATACCTAATCGAAAAACTGTTTTTT; CDR3aa: CASSQIYLIEKLFF
j_gene: TRBJ1-4; v_gene: TRBV6-1; d_gene: -; abundance: many; CDR3nt: TGTGCCAGCGATTTTTCGGGATCTGAAAAACTGTTTTTT; CDR3aa: CASDFSGSEKLFF
j_gene: TRBJ2-1; v_gene: TRBV4-1; d_gene: -; abundance: many; CDR3nt: TGCGCCAGCAGCCAAGAGCGCTCCTACAATGAGCAGTTCTTC; CDR3aa: CASSQERSYNEQFF
j_gene: TRBJ2-6; v_gene: TRBV7-9; d_gene: -; abundance: many; CDR3nt: TGTGCCAGCAGAACCTCTGGGGCCAACGTCCTGACTTTC; CDR3aa: CASRTSGANVLTF
j_gene: TRBJ1-3; v_gene: TRBV4-3; d_gene: TRBD1; abundance: many; CDR3nt: TGCGCCAGCAGCCAAGCCCACAGGGGTGGAAACACCATATATTTT; CDR3aa: CASSQAHRGGNTIYF
j_gene: TRBJ1-6; v_gene: TRBV5-1; d_gene: -; abundance: -; CDR3nt: TGCGCCAGCAGCTGGGGCGGGGATTCGGGTAATTCACCCCTCCACTTT; CDR3aa: CASSWGGDSGNSPLHF
j_gene: TRBJ2-1; v_gene: TRBV29-1; d_gene: -; abundance: many; CDR3nt: TGCAGCGTCAATCTGGGGTACAATGAGCAGTTCTTC; CDR3aa: CSVNLGYNEQFF
j_gene: TRBJ1-2; v_gene: TRBV9; d_gene: -; abundance: many; CDR3nt: TGTGCCAGCAGCGTCCAGGGGATCAGCGGCTACACCTTC; CDR3aa: CASSVQGISGYTF